The 25 T cell receptor beta chains below all came from one sample that was sequenced in a study of a mutant IDH1 vaccine in newly diagnosed glioma. These TCRs are of unknown antigen specificity. Time point noted: week 47, end of study. Mutant IDH1 20-mer peptide, at 300 ug, made up each vaccine dose, with topical imiquimod. Method: immunoSEQ multiplex PCR; TCRdb's copy keeps in-frame clones and lacks some. The data contain about 32,000 clones, approximately 89% of them seen just once; the ten biggest clones take up roughly 2%. The specimen comprised PBMCs, sampled from a glioma patient whose treatment included an IDH1 peptide vaccine. Receptors were obtained from a man aged 40-50 years with glioma.

The CDR3 reads CAWSLTGETQYF. The CDR3 coding sequence is TGTGCCTGGAGTCTAACGGGAGAGACCCAGTACTTC. J is TRBJ2-5 and V is TRBV30; no reliable D call. Germline CDR1 GTSNPN, CDR2 SVGIG (reference sequence). Trimming removed 2 bases from V and 4 bases from J, with 8 bases in between. This CDR3 is 12 amino acids long.

V and J are TRBV7-8 and TRBJ2-7; no firm D call. The germline V gene encodes CDR1 SGHVS and CDR2 FQNEAQ. Trimming cost V 5 bases and J 6 bases, with 17 bases left between them. The CDR3 has 14 amino acids. This CDR3 is CASSPPGPLSEQYV. The CDR3 nucleotides read TGTGCCAGCAGCCCTCCAGGCCCCCTCTCCGAGCAGTACGTC.

The chain links TRBV28 to TRBJ2-7, with D tentatively TRBD2 (5 bases). Germline V gene sequence: CDR1 MDHEN, CDR2 SYDVKM. The V end lost 6 bases, the J end lost 3 bases, and 15 bases lay between the germline ends. This CDR3 is 14 amino acids long. The CDR3 is CASRANSVLYEQYV. For the CDR3, the DNA is TGTGCCAGCAGGGCTAATAGCGTACTCTACGAGCAGTACGTC.

This sequence joins TRBV11-2 and TRBJ1-2, with D tentatively TRBD1 (6 bases). Germline V gene data show CDR1 as SGHAT and CDR2 as FQNNGV. The CDR3 extends over 14 amino acids. Trimming took 4 bases from V and 13 from J, leaving 22 bases between them. CDR3 DNA sequence: TGTGCCAGCAGCTCCATATGGGCTGGGGGCGGGCGCACCTTC. This translates into CASSSIWAGGGRTF.

Only one count was recorded for this clone. CDR3: CASSSQEYEQYV. CDR3 coding DNA: TGTGCCAGCAGTTCTCAGGAATACGAGCAGTACGTC. This chain joins TRBV28 and TRBJ2-7; D not certain. Per germline, CDR1 MDHEN and CDR2 SYDVKM. V lost 4 bases and J 4 bases, leaving 8 bases between the germline ends. The CDR3 is 12 residues long.

The V and J genes are TRBV10-3 and TRBJ2-7, with TRBD2 as a possible D gene (5 bases). Germline values: CDR1 ENHRY, CDR2 SYGVKD. This CDR3 spans 15 amino acids. Deletions cut 0 bases from V and 0 bases from J, with 9 bases between. The CDR3 DNA reads TGTGCCATCAGTGAGTCGCGGGTTACCTCCTACGAGCAGTACTTC. Its protein is CAISESRVTSYEQYF.

This chain joins TRBV5-5 and TRBJ1-2; D perhaps matches TRBD1 (6 bases). V lost 2 bases and J lost 4, with 9 bases in between. The CDR3 is 13 amino acids. Germline V gene sequence: CDR1 SGHKS, CDR2 YYEKEE (reference sequence). The CDR3 region is CASSFRQVYGYTF. The CDR3 DNA reads TGTGCCAGCAGCTTCAGACAGGTCTATGGCTACACCTTC.

This clone was observed once. Here the CDR3 reads CASSGDSLGNTIYF. For the CDR3, the DNA is TGTGCCAGCAGTGGCGACAGCTTGGGAAACACCATATATTTT. The gene calls are TRBV6-1 and TRBJ1-3; tentative D call: TRBD1 (5 bases). The germline gives CDR1 MNHNS, CDR2 SASEGT. The CDR3 sequence is 14 residues long. The V end was cut by 4 bases, the J end by 4 bases, with 11 bases between.

The chain recombines TRBV7-2 with TRBJ2-3; 8 nucleotides match TRBD2. CDR3 size: 15 residues. V lost 5 bases to trimming and J lost 4 bases; unmatched junction nucleotides: 8. Germline CDR1 SGHTA, CDR2 FQGNSA. CDR3: CASSQIGLAADTQYF. Here the CDR3 DNA reads TGTGCCAGCAGCCAGATAGGACTAGCTGCAGATACGCAGTATTTT.

The V and J genes are TRBV5-6 and TRBJ2-6; D is uncertain. Germline CDR1 SGHDT, CDR2 YYEEEE. This CDR3 is 13 amino acids long. V was shortened by 4 bases and J by 4 bases, with 6 bases between the two germline ends. The CDR3 DNA reads TGTGCCAGCAGCCCTGTGGGGGCCAACGTCCTGACTTTC. It codes for CASSPVGANVLTF. Drawing the rest from reference TRBV5-6 and TRBJ2-6, the complete variable domain is DAGVTQSPTHLIKTRGQQVTLRCSPKSGHDTVSWYQQALGQGPQFIFQYYEEEERQRGNFPDRFSGHQFPNYSSELNVNALLLGDSALYLCASSPVGANVLTFGAGSRLTVL.

This rearrangement joins TRBV25-1 to TRBJ2-6; D could derive from TRBD1 or TRBD2 (6 bases each). V was cut by 2 bases and J by 0 bases, with 8 bases left in between. The CDR3 sequence is 16 residues long. The germline gives CDR1 MGHDK, CDR2 SYGVNS. This chain's CDR3 is CASSEKGGSGANVLTF. CDR3 DNA sequence: TGTGCCAGCAGTGAAAAGGGGGGCTCTGGGGCCAACGTCCTGACTTTC.

This sequence joins TRBV5-1 and TRBJ2-1; the match to TRBD2 covers 10 bases. J was trimmed by 2 bases and V by 1 base; bases with no gene match: 0. Germline V lookup: CDR1 SGHRS, CDR2 YFSETQ. The CDR3 runs 15 residues. CDR3 nucleotides: TGCGCCAGCAGCTTGACTAGCGGGGCCTACAATGAGCAGTTCTTC. Encoded protein: CASSLTSGAYNEQFF.

This rearrangement joins TRBV29-1 to TRBJ2-5, with D possibly being TRBD1 (6 bases). Germline loops: CDR1 SQVTM, CDR2 ANQGSEA. The length of the CDR3 is 15 residues. The ends were cut back, 4 bases at V and 0 bases at J, with 15 bases in the middle. The CDR3 is CSVVQPKGDQETQYF. CDR3 coding DNA: TGCAGCGTTGTACAGCCGAAGGGGGACCAAGAGACCCAGTACTTC.

V is TRBV2 and J is TRBJ2-7; 12 bases are a match to TRBD2. Germline CDR1 and CDR2: SNHLY and FYNNEI. CDR3 size: 14 residues. The V gene end was trimmed by 7 bases and the J gene end by 9 bases; junction bases not matched to a gene: 10. The CDR3 loop is CASIPTSGSRAQYF. The CDR3, as DNA: TGTGCCAGCATTCCGACTAGCGGGAGTAGAGCGCAGTACTTC.

The chain links TRBV5-1 to TRBJ2-5; D may be TRBD2 (6 bases). Germline-derived CDR1 and CDR2 are SGHRS and YFSETQ. Trimming cost V 7 bases and J 3 bases, with 16 bases left between them. This CDR3 has 14 residues. The CDR3 nucleotides are TGCGCCAGCGGTTTGGTGGGCGGGGAAGAGACCCAGTACTTC. Its protein is CASGLVGGEETQYF.

The chain carries TRBV5-5 and TRBJ1-1; no firm D call. CDR3 size: 16 residues. CDR1 and CDR2 from the germline V gene are SGHKS and YYEKEE (reference sequence). V was clipped by 0 bases and J by 2 bases, with 14 bases between them. The DNA for the CDR3 is TGTGCCAGCAGCTTGGAACCCTACCTTGGTAACACTGAAGCTTTCTTT. As protein: CASSLEPYLGNTEAFF.

This CDR3 reads CASSWDSSGANVLTF. In DNA, the CDR3 is TGCGCCAGCAGCTGGGACAGCTCTGGGGCCAACGTCCTGACTTTC. The chain is built from TRBV5-1 and TRBJ2-6, with 7 nucleotides matching TRBD1. Per the germline V gene, CDR1 is SGHRS and CDR2 is YFSETQ. CDR3 size: 15 residues. V shed 3 bases and J 0 bases; nucleotides not matched to a gene: 0.

V and J are TRBV21-1 and TRBJ2-5; the listed D gene, TRBD2, was not tested against the DNA. TRBV21-1 is listed as a pseudogene. The CDR3 has 20 amino acids. The CDR3 loop is CASSTQTLSSGRAGQETQYF. The CDR3 DNA reads TGTGCCAGCAGCACCCAAACGTTGTCTAGCGGGAGGGCCGGGCAAGAGACCCAGTACTTC.

The chain combines TRBV7-8 with TRBJ1-1; D possibly corresponds to TRBD1 (5 bases). Trimming cost V 2 bases and J 7 bases, with 14 bases left between them. The germline V gene has CDR1 SGHVS and CDR2 FQNEAQ. The CDR3 extends over 14 amino acids. CDR3 DNA: TGTGCCAGCAGCTTAAAACAGGATGGAGGTGAAGCTTTCTTT. Translating it yields CASSLKQDGGEAFF.

The V call is TRBV7-9, the J call TRBJ1-2, with 7 bases identical to TRBD1. The V gene end was trimmed by 0 bases and the J gene end by 8 bases; junction bases not matched to a gene: 9. The CDR3 runs to 15 residues. Per germline, CDR1 SEHNR and CDR2 FQNEAQ (reference sequence). DNA of the CDR3: TGTGCCAGCAGCTTAGCGACAGGGAGCGGTATCGGCTACACCTTC. Its protein is CASSLATGSGIGYTF.

V and J are TRBV30 and TRBJ1-5; weak D call: TRBD1 (6 bases). CDR1 GTSNPN and CDR2 SVGIG come from the germline V gene (reference sequence). This CDR3 has 13 residues. The V gene lost 5 bases and the J gene lost 2 bases, with 10 bases spanning the gap. The CDR3 is CAWGRTGNQPQHF. CDR3 bases: TGTGCCTGGGGACGGACAGGCAATCAGCCCCAGCATTTT.

The genes are TRBV5-1 and TRBJ2-1; D call uncertain. The CDR3 covers 14 residues. Trimming removed 0 bases at V and 7 bases at J, with 11 bases between. Germline assignment: CDR1 SGHRS and CDR2 YFSETQ. The CDR3 sequence: CASSLELLRNEQFF. CDR3 coding DNA: TGCGCCAGCAGCTTGGAGCTACTTAGGAATGAGCAGTTCTTC.

J is TRBJ1-5 and V is TRBV5-1; D unresolved. With 3 bases removed from V and 0 bases from J, the gap between germline ends came to 10 bases. The CDR3 sequence is 15 residues long. The germline V gene has CDR1 SGHRS and CDR2 YFSETQ. CDR3 loop: CASSSDGLSNQPQHF. The CDR3, as DNA: TGCGCCAGCAGCTCGGACGGGCTTAGCAATCAGCCCCAGCATTTT.

This clone has a handful of counts. The V call is TRBV18, the J call TRBJ1-1; no firm D call. The CDR3 runs to 15 residues. In germline, CDR1 is KGHSH, CDR2 LQKENI. Trimming shortened V by 2 bases and J by 0 bases, and 10 bases separated the two germline ends. CDR3 nucleotide sequence: TGTGCCAGCTCACCAATTGGGCCAATGAACACTGAAGCTTTCTTT. Protein product: CASSPIGPMNTEAFF.

This rearrangement joins TRBV27 to TRBJ2-5; 8 positions agree with TRBD2. The CDR3 contains 15 residues. Per germline, CDR1 MNHEY and CDR2 SMNVEV (reference sequence). Losses at the gene ends were 6 bases for V and 5 bases for J; bases not matched to a gene: 11. CDR3 coding DNA: TGTGCCAGCAGCGGACTAGCTGCCAGGCCGGAGACCCAGTACTTC. Translated: CASSGLAARPETQYF.